Reported below is one TCR beta chain. What it binds is unknown. These data come from a study of cytomegalovirus exposure and HLA in healthy donors. Notes on the study in general: Some TCR beta chains (around 160 of them) were listed as cytomegalovirus-associated. Generally TCR sequences proved uncommon, though certain public TCRs appeared in numerous donors.

J gave up 3 bases and V 6 bases, and 10 bases lay outside the gene matches. CDR1 SEHNR and CDR2 FQNEAQ come from the germline V gene (reference sequence). The CDR3 consists of 15 residues. Primers included in the PCR were 60 Vbeta and 13 Jbeta primers. Sequencing was performed with immunoSEQ multiplex PCR; in TCRdb, only in-frame clones are kept and a portion is missing. The repertoire holds about 63,000 clones, with about 72% as singletons. The chain is built from TRBV7-9 and TRBJ1-1; 7 nucleotides align to TRBD1. The TCR sequence derives from a man in his fifties or sixties in good health and CMV-seropositive. The sequenced material came from PBMCs. The CDR3 reads CASSPRDREDTEAFF. The CDR3 DNA follows: TGTGCCAGCAGTCCACGCGACAGGGAGGACACTGAAGCTTTCTTT. Drawing the rest from reference TRBV7-9 and TRBJ1-1, the complete variable domain is DTGVSQNPRHKITKRGQNVTFRCDPISEHNRLYWYRQTLGQGPEFLTYFQNEAQLEKSRLLSDRFSAERPKGSFSTLEIQRTEQGDSAMYLCASSPRDREDTEAFFGQGTRLTVV.